These 8 T cell receptor beta chains were all obtained from the same sample, sequenced in a study of blood T cells in healthy people across ages. A sample-barcoded 5' primer and a J-beta primer mix were used in a second PCR of roughly 7 to 11 cycles. A single record per CDR3 protein comes from TCRdb applying MiXCR to the 5' RACE reads. Of hundreds of thousands of distinct CDR3 sequences listed, about 34% were seen once; the top ten hold over 10%. Sequencing was done on a sample of blood. These TCRs come from a man younger than 35 in good health.

This clonotype was found a few times. A read error may produce the germline difference seen at one junction end. The chain has TRBV20-1 and TRBJ2-1; TRBD1 agrees at 11 bases. The CDR3 has 15 amino acids. CDR1 and CDR2 from the germline V gene are DFQATT and SNEGSKA (reference sequence). This CDR3 reads CSPSSGQGVYNEQFF. The CDR3 DNA reads as TGCAGTCCTAGTTCGGGACAGGGGGTCTACAATGAGCAGTTCTTC.

This clonotype was detected only a few times. This chain links TRBV20-1 with TRBJ1-5; 7 bases fit TRBD1. The CDR3 covers 13 residues. Trimming at V came to 6 bases and at J to 7 bases, leaving 9 bases not matched to a gene. The germline gives CDR1 DFQATT, CDR2 SNEGSKA (reference sequence). This CDR3 reads CSARQGTEQPQHF. CDR3 DNA: TGCAGTGCGAGACAGGGAACGGAACAGCCCCAGCATTTT.

This clonotype was picked up a small number of times. The chain links TRBV9 to TRBJ2-1; 7 bases line up with TRBD2. The germline V gene encodes CDR1 SGDLS and CDR2 YYNGEE. The CDR3 extends over 15 amino acids. The ends lost 3 bases at V and 3 bases at J; junction bases unmatched: 6. CDR3 DNA: TGTGCCAGCAGCGAACGGGGGGTCGACTACAATGAGCAGTTCTTC. It is translated as CASSERGVDYNEQFF. The complete variable domain, with remaining parts taken from reference TRBV9 and TRBJ2-1, reads DSGVTQTPKHLITATGQRVTLRCSPRSGDLSVYWYQQSLDQGLQFLIQYYNGEERAKGNILERFSAQQFPDLHSELNLSSLELGDSALYFCASSERGVDYNEQFFGPGTRLTVL.

The V call is TRBV10-3, the J call TRBJ2-7; D gene unclear. This CDR3 is built from 14 residues. The germline gives CDR1 ENHRY, CDR2 SYGVKD. V was cut by 2 bases and J by 2 bases, with 10 bases left in between. The chain's CDR3 is CAISEGGWTYEQYF. In DNA, the CDR3 is TGTGCCATCAGTGAGGGCGGTTGGACCTACGAGCAGTACTTC.

V and J are TRBV30 and TRBJ2-3, with TRBD1 as a possible D gene (5 bases). The CDR3 runs to 14 residues. Trimming shortened V by 5 bases and J by 0 bases, and 12 bases separated the two germline ends. In germline, CDR1 is GTSNPN, CDR2 SVGIG (reference sequence). CDR3 region: CAWGLAGSTDTQYF. The CDR3 DNA follows: TGTGCCTGGGGGCTCGCAGGGAGCACAGATACGCAGTATTTT.

This clonotype was seen a few times. V is TRBV5-4 and J is TRBJ2-5; weak D call: TRBD2 (5 bases). V lost 7 bases and J 3 bases, leaving 13 bases between the germline ends. Germline V CDR1 and CDR2: SGHNT, YYREEE (reference sequence). The CDR3 spans 13 residues. CDR3 DNA sequence: TGTGCCAGCGCTAGCCCACTAAAAGAGACCCAGTACTTC. Protein product: CASASPLKETQYF.

The V call is TRBV6-6, the J call TRBJ2-3; TRBD2 matches 7 bases. The CDR3 runs to 16 residues. Germline assignment: CDR1 MNHNY and CDR2 SVGAGI (reference sequence). J was trimmed by 3 bases and V by 2 bases; bases with no gene match: 8. CDR3 DNA sequence: TGTGCCAGCAGTTACGGCGTGTCTAGCGGAACAGATACGCAGTATTTT. Its protein product is CASSYGVSSGTDTQYF.

The rearrangement joins TRBV7-6 to TRBJ1-2; D possibly corresponds to TRBD1 (5 bases). Trimming removed 5 bases from V and 3 bases from J, with 13 bases in between. The CDR3 length is 14 residues. Germline V gene lookup returns CDR1 SGHVS and CDR2 FNYEAQ. The CDR3 loop reads CASSVGEVDYGYTF. Written as DNA, the CDR3 is TGTGCCAGCAGCGTGGGGGAAGTGGACTATGGCTACACCTTC.